This is a list of T cell receptor beta chains from one sample in a study of cytomegalovirus exposure and HLA in healthy donors. Libraries were prepared by immunoSEQ multiplex PCR; TCRdb keeps only in-frame clonotypes and omits some of them. This sample has roughly 160,000 clones, with about 82% found just once. The sequenced sample consisted of PBMCs. These receptors were collected from a woman in her 30s in good health and CMV-seropositive. Both conserved end residues are part of each CDR3. D genes are given only for firm matches. Clone size is shown for a subset of rows, as once, few, many or a class of expanded clone.

J gene,clone size,V gene,D gene,CDR3 DNA,CDR3 protein
TRBJ1-2,-,TRBV7-2,TRBD1,TGTGCCAGCAGCTTAGGAACAGGGGGCGGATGGTACTATGGCTACACCTTC,CASSLGTGGGWYYGYTF
TRBJ2-1,once,TRBV11-3,-,TGTGCCAGCAGCCCCCGGACCCCAGGGCACTCACGAAACAATGAGCAGTTCTTC,CASSPRTPGHSRNNEQFF
TRBJ2-2,-,TRBV6-5,-,TGTGCCAGCAGTTACTCGGGGCTTCCGACCGGGGAGCTGTTTTTT,CASSYSGLPTGELFF
TRBJ2-7,once,TRBV7-9,-,TGTGCCAGCAGCTTAGGACAGTTCGAGCAGTACTTC,CASSLGQFEQYF
TRBJ2-1,-,TRBV10-1,TRBD2,TGCGCCAGCAGTGAGTACTTGGGAGCGGGGGGCTACAATGAGCAGTTCTTC,CASSEYLGAGGYNEQFF
TRBJ1-2,-,TRBV9,TRBD1,TGTGCCAGCAGCCGCGACAGGGGATGGTATGGCTACACCTTC,CASSRDRGWYGYTF
TRBJ1-5,-,TRBV19,-,TGTGCCAGTAGTATAGGTCTAACAGTTAATCAGCCCCAGCATTTT,CASSIGLTVNQPQHF
TRBJ2-7,once,TRBV7-3,-,TGTGCCAGCAGTCTGGACAGCTCCTACGAGCAGTACTTC,CASSLDSSYEQYF
TRBJ2-1,-,TRBV7-8,-,TGTGCCAGCAGCTTAAGTCGCGGAAGGTACAATGAGCAGTTCTTC,CASSLSRGRYNEQFF
TRBJ1-4,-,TRBV9,-,TGTGCCAGCAGCGTAGAATCAGGGGTCCTGGGTGAAAAACTGTTTTTT,CASSVESGVLGEKLFF
TRBJ1-3,-,TRBV15,-,TGTGCCACCAGCAGTACGAGGGGGTCTGGAAACACCATATATTTT,CATSSTRGSGNTIYF
TRBJ1-3,-,TRBV9,-,TGTGCCAGCAGCCCGCAGGGTGGGTCTGGAAACACCATATATTTT,CASSPQGGSGNTIYF
TRBJ1-5,-,TRBV6-5,TRBD1,TGTGCCAGCAAACCGGGACAGGGGGTTCAGCCCCAGCATTTT,CASKPGQGVQPQHF
TRBJ1-6,-,TRBV6-6,-,TGTGCCAGCAGTTACTCAATGGCTCTTCTCCACTTT,CASSYSMALLHF
TRBJ1-5,-,TRBV11-2,-,TGTGCCAGCAGCTTAGTGGGGGGGTTCGGCAATCAGCCCCAGCATTTT,CASSLVGGFGNQPQHF
TRBJ1-1,few,TRBV28,-,TGTGCCAGCAGTTTATACCCGTCGGGCACTGAAGCTTTCTTT,CASSLYPSGTEAFF
TRBJ1-3,-,TRBV27,-,TGTGCCAGCAAGGCAGCGAGCTCTGGAAACACCATATATTTT,CASKAASSGNTIYF
TRBJ1-2,-,TRBV19,-,TGTGCCTCCCGGGACTTTCTCAAGGGGGGCTACACCTTC,CASRDFLKGGYTF
TRBJ1-1,once,TRBV9,-,TGTGCCAGCAGCGCATACAGCCAAATGAACACTGAAGCTTTCTTT,CASSAYSQMNTEAFF
TRBJ2-1,-,TRBV11-2,-,TGTGCCAGCAGCCCCCGGAGGGGGGGCGGTTACAATGAGCAGTTCTTC,CASSPRRGGGYNEQFF
TRBJ1-5,-,TRBV5-6,TRBD1,TGTGCCAGCAGCTTGGCAGGGGGCGATCAGCCCCAGCATTTT,CASSLAGGDQPQHF
TRBJ1-4,-,TRBV19,-,TGTGCCAGTAACCAGGGAAAGGAAAAACTGTTTTTT,CASNQGKEKLFF
TRBJ2-1,-,TRBV5-6,TRBD2,TGTGCCAGCAGCTGGAGCGGGGTTGGGCAGTTCTTC,CASSWSGVGQFF
TRBJ2-2,-,TRBV7-3,-,TGTGCCAGCAGCTCACAGGCGAACACCGGGGAGCTGTTTTTT,CASSSQANTGELFF
TRBJ1-5,-,TRBV5-6,-,TGTGCCAGCAGCTTACAGGCGACGTTTAATCAGCCCCAGCATTTT,CASSLQATFNQPQHF
TRBJ1-1,-,TRBV4-2,TRBD1,TGTGCCAGCAGCCAAGATTACAGTGGTACAGGGGGTAGAGCTTTCTTT,CASSQDYSGTGGRAFF
TRBJ1-3,-,TRBV9,-,TGTGCCAGCAGCGTTCAGGGTGTCCCTGGAAACACCATATATTTT,CASSVQGVPGNTIYF
TRBJ2-7,-,TRBV7-9,TRBD1,TGTGCCACGCCATCCGGGCAGGGGGCCTACGAGCAGTACTTC,CATPSGQGAYEQYF
TRBJ2-1,-,TRBV5-1,TRBD2,TGCGCCAGCAGCTTGGCTCAAGTTGTCGGGACTAGAGGTGAGCAGTTCTTC,CASSLAQVVGTRGEQFF
TRBJ1-6,-,TRBV6-5,-,TGTGCCAGCAGTTACTCGGCAGGGTTTTCCCTCCACTTT,CASSYSAGFSLHF
TRBJ1-5,-,TRBV5-4,-,TGTGCCAGCAGCCGACAGAATAGCAATCAGCCCCAGCATTTT,CASSRQNSNQPQHF
TRBJ2-7,-,TRBV7-9,-,TGTGCCAGCAGCTTAGATCAGGTTCTGGTGAACGAGCAGTACTTC,CASSLDQVLVNEQYF
TRBJ1-6,once,TRBV6-5,TRBD1,TGTGCCAGCAGGGCCGGGACAGGGGATACTTCACCCCTCCACTTT,CASRAGTGDTSPLHF
TRBJ1-3,-,TRBV19,TRBD1,TGTGCCAGTAGTCTCCGACAGGGACGCTCTGGAAACACCATATATTTT,CASSLRQGRSGNTIYF
TRBJ2-7,few,TRBV30,TRBD2,TGTGCCTGGAGTGCAAAACTAGCGAGAAAGCAGTACTTC,CAWSAKLARKQYF
TRBJ1-3,once,TRBV7-9,-,TGTGCCAGCAGGCAACTTACCGGAAACACCATATATTTT,CASRQLTGNTIYF
TRBJ2-3,few,TRBV6-4,-,TGTGCCAGCAGTGAAACTGCTAGCACAGATACGCAGTATTTT,CASSETASTDTQYF
TRBJ2-3,-,TRBV5-4,-,TGTGCCAGCAGCTTGGGGGGGCGCGGAACAGATACGCAGTATTTT,CASSLGGRGTDTQYF
TRBJ2-7,-,TRBV27,-,TGTGCCAGCAGCTTAATACAGGGAAACGAGCAGTACTTC,CASSLIQGNEQYF
TRBJ2-7,-,TRBV7-9,-,TGTGCCAGCAGGGGAGAGCACGAGCAGTACTTC,CASRGEHEQYF
TRBJ2-2,many,TRBV5-4,TRBD2,TGTGCCAGCAGCTTGGTGTTCGGTAGCGGGGGAAACACCGGGGAGCTGTTTTTT,CASSLVFGSGGNTGELFF
TRBJ2-5,-,TRBV20-1,TRBD2,TGCAGTGCCAAAGCGGGGGAGACCCAGTACTTC,CSAKAGETQYF
TRBJ1-2,-,TRBV7-9,TRBD1,TGTGCCAGCAGCCGTACTAACCCCTCCCAGGGGGGTGTAGGTGGCTACACCTTC,CASSRTNPSQGGVGGYTF
TRBJ2-6,-,TRBV27,TRBD2,TGTGCCAGCAGGCGGGGGGCTTCCTCTGGGGCCAACGTCCTGACTTTC,CASRRGASSGANVLTF
TRBJ2-5,-,TRBV6-1,TRBD2,TGTGCCAGCAGAGAGAGGACTAGCGTAGAGACCCAGTACTTC,CASRERTSVETQYF
TRBJ2-3,-,TRBV9,TRBD1,TGTGCCAGCAGCCCCTCCGGACAGGGAGCTATAGATACGCAGTATTTT,CASSPSGQGAIDTQYF
TRBJ2-7,-,TRBV5-1,TRBD2,TGCGCCAGCAGCTTTAGCGGGGGGGCCTCCTACGAGCAGTACTTC,CASSFSGGASYEQYF
TRBJ1-1,-,TRBV11-2,TRBD1,TGTGCCAGCAGCCGGGGACAGGTTAAAAATACTGAAGCTTTCTTT,CASSRGQVKNTEAFF
TRBJ1-5,-,TRBV10-3,-,TGTGCCATCCGGGGGGAAGGTCAGCCCCAGCATTTT,CAIRGEGQPQHF
TRBJ1-3,-,TRBV6-4,-,TGTGCCAGCAGTGACTCAAGGAGCTCTGGAAACACCATATATTTT,CASSDSRSSGNTIYF
TRBJ2-2,once,TRBV27,TRBD1,TGTGCCAGCAGCCTGGGACAGGGGAGCACCGGGGAGCTGTTTTTT,CASSLGQGSTGELFF
TRBJ2-3,-,TRBV27,-,TGTGCCAGCAGTTCGTTCTCCGGGACAAAAAATACAGATACGCAGTATTTT,CASSSFSGTKNTDTQYF
TRBJ1-5,-,TRBV2,-,TGTGCCAGCCGGCAGGGGCAGGTTAATCAGCCCCAGCATTTT,CASRQGQVNQPQHF
TRBJ2-7,once,TRBV6-5,-,TGTGCCAGCAGTTACGCGGACAACTACGAGCAGTACTTC,CASSYADNYEQYF
TRBJ1-4,-,TRBV18,-,TGTGCCAGCTCACCGAAGGGGATATTTAATGAAAAACTGTTTTTT,CASSPKGIFNEKLFF
TRBJ2-5,few,TRBV19,-,TGTGCCAGTACGGGAAGGAACGGGACCCAGTACTTC,CASTGRNGTQYF
TRBJ2-3,-,TRBV28,TRBD1,TGTGCCAGCAATCGACAGGGTGTATACACAGATACGCAGTATTTT,CASNRQGVYTDTQYF
TRBJ2-7,-,TRBV5-1,-,TGCGCCAGCAGCTTTAGGCAGGGGCGCAGGTACGAGCAGTACTTC,CASSFRQGRRYEQYF
TRBJ2-7,few,TRBV5-1,-,TGCGCCAGCAGCTTGGATGAGGGGGTGGGCGAGCAGTACTTC,CASSLDEGVGEQYF
TRBJ1-4,-,TRBV6-1,-,TGTGCCAGCCGTTTTCATATGCGGGAAAAACTGTTTTTT,CASRFHMREKLFF